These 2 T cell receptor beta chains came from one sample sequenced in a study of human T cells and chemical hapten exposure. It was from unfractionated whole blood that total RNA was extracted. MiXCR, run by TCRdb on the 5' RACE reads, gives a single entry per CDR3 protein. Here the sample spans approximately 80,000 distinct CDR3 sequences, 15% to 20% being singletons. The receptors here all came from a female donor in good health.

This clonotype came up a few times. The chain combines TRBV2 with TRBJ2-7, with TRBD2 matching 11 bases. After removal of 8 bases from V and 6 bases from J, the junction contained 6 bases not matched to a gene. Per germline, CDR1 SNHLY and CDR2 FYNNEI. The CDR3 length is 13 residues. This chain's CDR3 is CASVSGGAFEQYF. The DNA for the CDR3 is TGTGCCAGCGTTAGCGGGGGGGCTTTCGAGCAGTACTTC.

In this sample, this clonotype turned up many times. CDR3 bases: TGTGCCAGCAGCTCGCATACTAGCGGGGGGGCCAAAAACATTCAGTACTTC. Translated: CASSSHTSGGAKNIQYF. This chain connects TRBV7-2 to TRBJ2-4, with 12 bases fitting TRBD2. Germline CDR1 and CDR2: SGHTA and FQGNSA. With 4 bases clipped from V and 1 base from J, the junction kept 5 bases outside the gene matches. The CDR3 extends over 17 amino acids.